This entry features one TCR beta chain sequence. There is no known antigen for this receptor. No base qualities exist here, and no much larger clone lies one base off it. This sample was taken from a study of CD8 T cells in Susac syndrome (dated 2019 in TCRdb). Broadly, across the study: Whether CD8+ T cell activation and differentiation in Susac syndrome was antigen driven was tested using repertoire sequencing.

Summary of the overall study and its limitations: The number of individuals in the TCR sequencing and HLA analysis was recognized as being relatively small.

RNA was extracted using the RNeasy kit, and about 0.45 to 1 microgram was reverse transcribed with random hexamers. The immunoSEQ multiplex PCR assay, covering 54 Vbeta and 13 Jbeta segments, was used to amplify TCR beta CDR3 regions. Bias from PCR amplification was corrected by using a synthetic template baseline for primer optimization and for computational correction. The study's processing was this. Reads were annotated to V, D and J genes per IMGT and analyzed with immunoSEQ Analyzer, keeping only productive sequences. Clonality was calculated as one minus the Shannon entropy normalized by log2 of the number of productive unique sequences. Public and private clones were assessed among the 100 most prevalent clones of each patient and control. Clones were defined as Susac-specific if absent from the healthy and MS cohorts, from 900 to 1,200 published viral clones and from other ImmuneACCESS disease sequences. Using fastp at Q25 and MiXCR, TCRdb reprocessed the public reads and kept productive beta chains. Rows are unified per CDR3 protein, each entry keeping the most common DNA and genes. TCRdb's processing, not the authors', yielded these V and J calls. The table for this sample lists around 99,000 distinct CDR3 sequences; about 96% of them were counted only once. The ten largest clones take up 0.096% of the sample.

Peripheral blood CD8+ and CD4+ T cells from healthy donors, Susac syndrome patients and multiple sclerosis patients were profiled using high-throughput TCR beta sequencing. The healthy donors served as controls matched for age and sex. Bulk CD8+ and CD4+ T cells were purified by magnetic negative isolation, whereas CD8+ TEMRA cells were enriched by FACS. Blood was collected in EDTA tubes and processed within 24 hours, with PBMCs isolated through density gradient centrifugation. PBMCs intended for TCR sequencing were frozen in liquid nitrogen and were later thawed in a 37 degrees C water bath. The sorted or isolated CD4+, CD8+ and CD8+ TEMRA cells reached a purity of at least 90%. This sequence was found in a human donor in good health. The specimen sequenced was CD4+ T cells from PBMCs.

CDR3 protein: CASSLPGGTYEQYF. The nucleotide sequence is TGTGCCAGCAGCTTACCAGGGGGCACGTACGAGCAGTACTTC. Recombination connected TRBV5-4 to TRBJ2-7; TRBD1 agrees with 8 junctional bases. Ends trimmed: V by 2 bases, J by 4 bases; bases unmatched to a gene: 5. The CDR3, cysteine through phenylalanine, is 14 amino acids long. Only CDR3 DNA is held: 42 bases, read in frame from base 1. The germline V gene (reference sequence) sets CDR1 to SGHNT and CDR2 to YYREEE.